One sample yielded the 21 T cell receptor beta chains listed below, sequenced in a study of blood T cell repertoires in COVID-19. Sequencing used immunoSEQ multiplex PCR; TCRdb keeps in-frame clones, though not all of them. The data show 200,000 to 250,000 clones, about 79% seen once. Sequencing was done on a sample of PBMCs or T cells enriched from blood (not recorded which). The receptor set was obtained from a woman aged 40 to 55 with acute COVID-19.

The table lists this clone with a few counts. This sequence joins TRBV5-1 and TRBJ2-1, with 8 bases identical to TRBD1. Germline loops: CDR1 SGHRS, CDR2 YFSETQ. Trimming took 3 bases from V and 2 from J; bases not matched to a gene: 4. The CDR3 runs to 15 residues. CDR3 in DNA: TGCGCCAGCAGCTATACAGGGGGAACCTACAATGAGCAGTTCTTC. Translation gives CASSYTGGTYNEQFF.

The CDR3, as DNA: TGCGCCAGCAGACCTAGAACAGGGGCCTCGTCCTACGAGCAGTACTTC. Its translation is CASRPRTGASSYEQYF. V usage is TRBV5-1 and J usage is TRBJ2-7; 7 bases agree with TRBD1. With V trimmed by 5 bases and J by 1 base, 12 bases remained unmatched. The CDR3 is made up of 16 amino acids. The germline V gene has CDR1 SGHRS and CDR2 YFSETQ.

The chain combines TRBV27 with TRBJ2-7; tentative D call: TRBD2 (6 bases). The V end was cut by 0 bases, the J end by 0 bases, with 12 bases between. The length of the CDR3 is 16 residues. Germline V CDR1 and CDR2: MNHEY, SMNVEV (reference sequence). The CDR3 DNA reads as TGTGCCAGCAGTTTATCGGGGGGATTGAGCTCCTACGAGCAGTACTTC. This encodes CASSLSGGLSSYEQYF.

This clone was detected a few times. The chain uses TRBV19 and TRBJ2-7; TRBD2 matches at 9 bases. This CDR3 has 15 residues. Trimming removed 3 bases from V and 12 bases from J; junction bases left unmatched: 15. Germline loops: CDR1 LNHDA, CDR2 SQIVND (reference sequence). The DNA for the CDR3 is TGTGCCAGTAGTATGTCCCTAGCGGGATTGGATCCTCGGTACTTC. Translated, it gives CASSMSLAGLDPRYF.

The genes are TRBV6-5 and TRBJ1-5, with TRBD1 matching over 9 bases. CDR1 is MNHEY, CDR2 SVGAGI, per germline. The CDR3 has 15 amino acids. The V and J ends lost 6 bases and 10 bases, in that order; junction bases with no gene match: 13. In nucleotides, the CDR3 is TGTGCCAGCAGCCCCGGGACAGGGTCCGCGGGTCCCCAGCATTTT. Translation gives CASSPGTGSAGPQHF.

This clone appeared once. The rearrangement joins TRBV7-2 to TRBJ1-5, with D possibly matching TRBD1 (6 bases). This CDR3 spans 15 amino acids. Germline assignment: CDR1 SGHTA and CDR2 FQGNSA. The V end was cut by 1 base, the J end by 0 bases, with 7 bases between. The CDR3 loop is CASSLDRDSNQPQHF. The CDR3 DNA reads as TGTGCCAGCAGCTTAGACAGGGATAGCAATCAGCCCCAGCATTTT.

The chain recombines TRBV27 with TRBJ1-2, with TRBD1 matching over 7 bases. CDR3 length equals 15 residues. V was pared by 7 bases and J by 6 bases, with 14 bases of the junction left unmatched. Germline CDR1 reads MNHEY; CDR2 reads SMNVEV (reference sequence). The CDR3 DNA reads TGTGCCAGCACCCTCGGGGCAGGGGGAGGAGATGGCTACACCTTC. Translating gives CASTLGAGGGDGYTF.

The V and J genes are TRBV27 and TRBJ1-6; 10 bases align to TRBD1. V lost 3 bases and J lost 9; bases outside the gene matches: 2. The CDR3 covers 14 residues. Per the germline V gene, CDR1 is MNHEY and CDR2 is SMNVEV (reference sequence). This CDR3 is CASSLDRGISPLHF. Here the CDR3 DNA reads TGTGCCAGCAGTTTGGACAGGGGGATTTCACCCCTCCACTTT.

V usage is TRBV5-4 and J usage is TRBJ1-5, with 7 bases matching TRBD1. CDR3 size: 14 residues. V dropped 4 bases and J dropped 1; count of bases not matched to a gene: 2. Germline V gene data show CDR1 as SGHNT and CDR2 as YYREEE (reference sequence). The CDR3 coding sequence is TGTGCCAGCAGCCCAGGGGGGAGCAATCAGCCCCAGCATTTT. This encodes CASSPGGSNQPQHF.

The rearrangement uses TRBV18 and TRBJ1-5; TRBD1 aligns across 7 bases. Germline CDR1 and CDR2: KGHSH and LQKENI. The trim removed 6 bases at V and 7 bases at J, leaving 6 bases unmatched. This CDR3 is built from 13 residues. The CDR3 here is CASSTGDEQPQHF. The CDR3 DNA is TGTGCCAGCTCCACAGGGGACGAGCAGCCCCAGCATTTT.

The rearrangement uses TRBV9 and TRBJ2-1; 9 nucleotides line up with TRBD1. V lost 6 bases to trimming and J lost 4 bases; unmatched junction nucleotides: 8. The CDR3 consists of 15 residues. Germline assignment: CDR1 SGDLS and CDR2 YYNGEE. The CDR3 nucleotides are TGTGCCAGCACCGAATCCGGGACAGGGTACAATGAGCAGTTCTTC. Its translation: CASTESGTGYNEQFF.

This chain links TRBV4-3 with TRBJ1-2; D call uncertain. The CDR3 consists of 16 residues. CDR1 is LGHNA, CDR2 YSLEER, per germline. V was cut by 1 base and J by 1 base, with 13 bases left in between. The CDR3 region is CASSQGDNSLNYGYTF. As DNA, the CDR3 is TGCGCCAGCAGCCAAGGTGACAACAGCCTTAACTATGGCTACACCTTC.

The rearrangement links TRBV30 to TRBJ1-2; D remains ambiguous. Per germline, CDR1 GTSNPN and CDR2 SVGIG (reference sequence). The ends were cut back, 3 bases at V and 0 bases at J, with 8 bases in the middle. This CDR3 is built from 13 residues. The CDR3 nucleotides read TGTGCCTGGAGCCTACAGCCTAACTATGGCTACACCTTC. It translates to CAWSLQPNYGYTF.

Relative to its sample, this clone is medium-sized. V is TRBV30 and J is TRBJ1-6; 9 nucleotides align to TRBD1. The ends lost 2 bases at V and 7 bases at J; junction bases unmatched: 3. The CDR3 is made up of 14 amino acids. The germline CDR1 and CDR2 sequences are GTSNPN and SVGIG (reference sequence). The CDR3 nucleotides are TGTGCCTGGAGTTTTGGACAGGGGAATTCACCCCTCCACTTT. As protein: CAWSFGQGNSPLHF.

This clone showed up just a few times. V and J are TRBV30 and TRBJ2-7; D unclear. The V end lost 0 bases, the J end lost 5 bases, and 5 bases lay between the germline ends. The germline CDR1 and CDR2 sequences are GTSNPN and SVGIG (reference sequence). This CDR3 spans 11 amino acids. Here the CDR3 DNA reads TGTGCCTGGAGTGTGGCCGACGAGCAGTACTTC. It codes for CAWSVADEQYF.

This clone was picked up a small number of times. V and J are TRBV5-1 and TRBJ2-7; 11 bases align to TRBD2. V trimming: 0 bases; J trimming: 5 bases; junction bases outside the gene matches: 4. The CDR3 extends over 15 amino acids. Germline V gives CDR1 SGHRS, CDR2 YFSETQ. This CDR3 reads CASSLDVAGGNEQYF. CDR3 DNA sequence: TGCGCCAGCAGCTTGGATGTAGCGGGGGGGAACGAGCAGTACTTC.

The V gene is TRBV27, the J gene TRBJ2-5, with 8 nucleotides matching TRBD1. J was trimmed by 1 base and V by 6 bases; bases with no gene match: 4. CDR1 is MNHEY, CDR2 SMNVEV, per germline (reference sequence). The CDR3 sequence is 14 residues long. The DNA of the CDR3 is TGTGCCAGCAGCAGGACAGGGACCCAAGAGACCCAGTACTTC. It is translated as CASSRTGTQETQYF.

The chain is built from TRBV28 and TRBJ2-7, with 12 positions matching TRBD1. Per the germline V gene, CDR1 is MDHEN and CDR2 is SYDVKM. V was pared by 4 bases and J by 6 bases, with 4 bases of the junction left unmatched. CDR3 length equals 14 residues. The CDR3 region is CASSYGTGGGEQYF. In DNA form, the CDR3 reads TGTGCCAGCAGTTACGGGACAGGGGGCGGCGAGCAGTACTTC.

J is TRBJ1-2 and V is TRBV5-1; 7 bases align to TRBD1. This CDR3 has 17 residues. V was pared by 4 bases and J by 6 bases, with 18 bases of the junction left unmatched. Germline V lookup: CDR1 SGHRS, CDR2 YFSETQ. The CDR3 DNA is TGCGCCAGCAGCCTCGAAGGGGGCGCCGGGATGACGGATGGCTACACCTTC. Translation: CASSLEGGAGMTDGYTF.

This chain links TRBV4-2 with TRBJ2-7; D is perhaps TRBD1 (6 bases). The CDR3 consists of 13 residues. With 2 bases removed from V and 7 bases from J, the gap between germline ends came to 12 bases. Germline assignment: CDR1 LGHNA and CDR2 YNFKEQ. CDR3 loop: CASSQNREREQYF. The CDR3 nucleotides read TGTGCCAGCAGCCAAAACAGGGAGAGAGAGCAGTACTTC.

This chain uses TRBV10-1 with TRBJ1-1; D not resolved. Trimming shortened V by 3 bases and J by 1 base, and 12 bases separated the two germline ends. Germline V lookup: CDR1 WNHNN, CDR2 SYGVQD (reference sequence). This CDR3 has 15 residues. The CDR3 DNA sequence: TGCGCCAGCAGTGAAGGAAGACTGCCGAACACTGAAGCTTTCTTT. It specifies CASSEGRLPNTEAFF.